Listed here are 32 T cell receptor beta chains from one sample, sequenced in a study of T cells in Graves' hyperthyroidism and ophthalmopathy. RNA transcripts gave rise to amplified TCR beta CDR3 regions. HTBI primers were the set used in a first-round RT-PCR of the TCR CDR3. MiXCR, run by TCRdb on the multiplex PCR reads, gives a single entry per CDR3 protein. This sample yields 400,000 or so distinct CDR3 sequences, of which 13% to 15% are seen a single time; around 20% belongs to the top ten. Sample: blood. These receptors were taken from a woman in her thirties with Graves' ophthalmopathy.

This chain uses TRBV19 with TRBJ2-2; D perhaps matches TRBD2 (6 bases). V was trimmed by 2 bases and J by 4 bases, leaving 11 bases between them. This CDR3 spans 15 amino acids. From germline, CDR1 is LNHDA and CDR2 SQIVND (reference sequence). The CDR3 DNA reads as TGTGCCAGTAGTATAAGGGCGGGGTTCACCGGGGAGCTGTTTTTT. This sequence encodes CASSIRAGFTGELFF.

The sample holds many counts of this clonotype. The CDR3 DNA reads as TGTGCCAGCAGCCGAGGGGACCCTGAAGCTTTCTTT. The encoded protein is CASSRGDPEAFF. The rearrangement links TRBV28 to TRBJ1-1; a weak D match, TRBD1 (5 bases). Germline V gene lookup returns CDR1 MDHEN and CDR2 SYDVKM. The V gene lost 6 bases and the J gene lost 6 bases, with 11 bases spanning the gap. This CDR3 region has 12 residues.

This clonotype was observed a handful of times. V and J are TRBV29-1 and TRBJ2-7; 7 bases fit TRBD1. The CDR3 is made up of 11 amino acids. V lost 4 bases, J lost 6 bases, and 3 bases stayed unmatched. The germline V gene encodes CDR1 SQVTM and CDR2 ANQGSEA. The CDR3: CSVGDRSEQYF. For the CDR3, the DNA is TGCAGCGTTGGGGACAGATCCGAGCAGTACTTC.

A word on this clonotype: A much larger clone sits a single nucleotide away, making a read error possible. The chain links TRBV11-2 to TRBJ1-2; D is unresolved. Per the germline V gene, CDR1 is SGHAT and CDR2 is FQNNGV. The CDR3 totals 15 residues. The CDR3 coding sequence is TGTGCCAGCGGCTTAGCACAGAACAGAAACTATGGCTACACCTTC. This encodes CASGLAQNRNYGYTF.

There are many counts of this clonotype. The CDR3 DNA reads TGTGCCAGCAGCGCACAGGGGGGCTATAATTCACCCCTCCACTTT. This gives the protein CASSAQGGYNSPLHF. The chain recombines TRBV7-3 with TRBJ1-6, with 8 nucleotides matching TRBD1. V lost 5 bases, J lost 3 bases, and 3 bases stayed unmatched. Germline V gene lookup returns CDR1 SGHTA and CDR2 FQGTGA. The CDR3 consists of 15 residues. The full variable domain, with the rest looked up from reference TRBV7-3 and TRBJ1-6, is GAGVSQTPSNKVTEKGKYVELRCDPISGHTALYWYRQSLGQGPEFLIYFQGTGAADDSGLPNDRFFAVRPEGSVSTLKIQRTERGDSAVYLCASSAQGGYNSPLHFGNGTRLTVT.

The V call is TRBV11-3, the J call TRBJ2-4, with D uncertain. There are 15 residues in the CDR3. Trimming left V 4 bases short and J 0 bases short, with 10 bases between. CDR1 is SGHNT, CDR2 YENEEA, per germline. Here the CDR3 DNA reads TGTGCCAGCAGCTCGGGTCGACTAGCCAAAAACATTCAGTACTTC. Translating gives CASSSGRLAKNIQYF.

This clonotype was counted a few times. This sequence joins TRBV15 and TRBJ2-7, with D possibly being TRBD1 (6 bases). V shed 2 bases and J shed 3 bases, with 8 bases lying between them. CDR1 LNHNV and CDR2 YYDKDF come from the germline V gene (reference sequence). This CDR3 is built from 13 residues. CDR3 amino acids: CATSRNRVYEQYF. The CDR3 coding sequence is TGTGCCACCAGCAGAAACAGGGTCTACGAGCAGTACTTC.

This rearrangement joins TRBV7-3 to TRBJ2-1; D may correspond to TRBD1 or TRBD2 (5 bases each). V lost 4 bases and J 1 base, leaving 8 bases between the germline ends. The germline V gene has CDR1 SGHTA and CDR2 FQGTGA. The CDR3 has 14 amino acids. CDR3 in DNA: TGTGCCAGCAGCTCCTGGGGGTCCTACAATGAGCAGTTCTTC. It is translated as CASSSWGSYNEQFF.

This clonotype has ten or more counts. V is TRBV11-2 and J is TRBJ2-5; TRBD1 matches 8 bases. V gave up 5 bases and J gave up 5 bases; unmatched junction bases: 7. From germline, CDR1 is SGHAT and CDR2 FQNNGV. The CDR3 runs 14 residues. CDR3 DNA: TGTGCCAGCAGCGCGGACAGGGTTCTTGAGACCCAGTACTTC. Its protein product is CASSADRVLETQYF.

In its sample, this clonotype was seen many times. The CDR3 protein is CASSFLRSYSPLHF. The CDR3 nucleotides read TGTGCCAGCAGCTTTCTTCGATCATATTCACCCCTCCACTTT. V and J are TRBV7-2 and TRBJ1-6; D not certain. V lost 3 bases to trimming and J lost 8 bases, with 11 bases between them. The V gene's germline CDR1 is SGHTA and CDR2 FQGNSA. The CDR3 length is 14 residues.

This clonotype was found a few times. The chain combines TRBV2 with TRBJ2-5, with TRBD2 identical over 11 bases. V trimming: 4 bases; J trimming: 5 bases; junction bases outside the gene matches: 0. Germline V gene lookup returns CDR1 SNHLY and CDR2 FYNNEI. The CDR3 loop spans 13 amino acids. The CDR3 coding sequence is TGTGCCAGCAGTGGACTAGCGGGGGAGACCCAGTACTTC. It is translated as CASSGLAGETQYF.

This clonotype was found many times. In DNA, the CDR3 is TGTGCCAGCAGCTACGGGGGCGATACAGATACGCAGTATTTT. Amino acids: CASSYGGDTDTQYF. The chain links TRBV6-1 to TRBJ2-3; possibly TRBD1 or TRBD2 for D (6 bases each). V lost 6 bases and J lost 3, with 13 bases in between. This CDR3 comprises 14 residues. Germline V CDR1 and CDR2: MNHNS, SASEGT.

There are many counts of this clonotype. CDR3 nucleotides: TGTGCCAGCACTGGGGGTGTGGGCAATCAGCCCCAGCATTTT. As protein: CASTGGVGNQPQHF. J is TRBJ1-5 and V is TRBV6-1; D is perhaps TRBD1 (5 bases). V lost 7 bases, J lost 2 bases, and 12 bases lay in between. The CDR3 has 14 amino acids. Germline loops: CDR1 MNHNS, CDR2 SASEGT.

At least ten counts were recorded for this clonotype. The rearrangement joins TRBV12-3 or TRBV12-4 to TRBJ2-1, with 8 bases matching TRBD2. CDR3 length: 15 residues. V shed 2 bases, J shed 6 bases, and the junction held 6 bases outside the gene matches. The CDR3 DNA reads TGTGCCAGCAGTTTATCGGGACTAGGGGCCAATGAGCAGTTCTTC. Encoded protein: CASSLSGLGANEQFF.

Comment on this clonotype: Since a much larger clone is just one base distant, this may be a read error. The chain has TRBV7-3 and TRBJ2-7, with TRBD2 identical over 8 bases. The CDR3 runs to 13 residues. CDR1 is SGHTA, CDR2 FQGTGA, per germline. After removal of 2 bases from V and 8 bases from J, the junction contained 5 bases not matched to a gene. In nucleotides, the CDR3 is TGTGCCAGCAGCTTATCGGGGGGGCACAAGCAGTACTTC. Its protein is CASSLSGGHKQYF.

In its sample, this clonotype was seen many times. The chain carries TRBV7-9 and TRBJ2-7, with D unclear. This CDR3 contains 11 residues. V dropped 7 bases and J dropped 7 bases, with 11 bases sitting between them. CDR1 and CDR2 from the germline V gene are SEHNR and FQNEAQ (reference sequence). CDR3: CASTSPPEQYF. The CDR3 DNA sequence: TGTGCCAGCACCTCCCCCCCAGAGCAGTACTTC.

In its sample, this clonotype was seen many times. The chain combines TRBV28 with TRBJ1-2; 9 positions agree with TRBD1. With 1 base clipped from V and 5 bases from J, the junction kept 8 bases outside the gene matches. This CDR3 comprises 16 residues. Germline CDR1 MDHEN, CDR2 SYDVKM. The CDR3 nucleotides are TGTGCCAGCAGTTTATCAGGGTCGGGACAGGGTTATGGCTACACCTTC. Translating it yields CASSLSGSGQGYGYTF.

This clonotype was seen repeatedly, ten times or more. This chain links TRBV28 with TRBJ2-7; 9 bases are a match to TRBD1. The junction had 6 bases not matched to a gene; V was cut back by 3 bases and J by 3 bases. Germline loops: CDR1 MDHEN, CDR2 SYDVKM. This CDR3 has 15 residues. The CDR3 loop is CASSLGTGHFYEQYF. CDR3 nucleotide sequence: TGTGCCAGCAGTTTGGGGACAGGGCATTTCTACGAGCAGTACTTC.

There are a few counts of this clonotype. The genes are TRBV7-9 and TRBJ1-2; D is unclear. The CDR3 is made up of 13 amino acids. Germline V CDR1 and CDR2: SEHNR, FQNEAQ (reference sequence). The V end was cut by 5 bases, the J end by 8 bases, with 15 bases between. In DNA, the CDR3 is TGTGCCAGCAGCCCCGACATTCGTTCAGGCTACACCTTC. It specifies CASSPDIRSGYTF.

This clonotype was seen at least ten times. The chain recombines TRBV30 with TRBJ2-5; 8 bases align to TRBD1. Trimming at V came to 3 bases and at J to 5 bases, leaving 8 bases not matched to a gene. Germline CDR1 GTSNPN, CDR2 SVGIG (reference sequence). The CDR3 runs to 14 residues. CDR3 coding DNA: TGTGCCTGGAGCCGGACAGGGAGAGGGGAGACCCAGTACTTC. The encoded protein is CAWSRTGRGETQYF.

This clonotype has at least ten counts. The chain carries TRBV6-1 and TRBJ2-7, with TRBD2 as a possible D gene (6 bases). CDR1 is MNHNS and CDR2 is SASEGT in the germline V gene. The CDR3 totals 14 residues. V was clipped by 2 bases and J by 3 bases, with 11 bases between them. The CDR3: CASSEPGRYYEQYF. The DNA for the CDR3 is TGTGCCAGCAGTGAACCCGGGAGATACTACGAGCAGTACTTC.

This clonotype has a handful of counts. This chain links TRBV12-3 or TRBV12-4 with TRBJ2-1; no clear D. The CDR3 extends over 13 amino acids. V dropped 6 bases and J dropped 10 bases, with 16 bases sitting between them. The CDR3 is CASSPSSTREQFF. The CDR3 DNA sequence: TGTGCCAGCAGCCCCAGTAGTACCAGGGAGCAGTTCTTC.

The sample holds a few counts of this clonotype. The chain couples TRBV12-5 to TRBJ2-1; TRBD2 might be the D (6 bases). The V and J ends lost 3 bases and 5 bases respectively, with 17 bases between them. Germline CDR1 reads LGHNT; CDR2 reads FRNRAP. There are 16 residues in the CDR3. In DNA, the CDR3 is TGTGCTAGTGGTTTTTCACTTAGGGAGGCCGACAATGAGCAGTTCTTC. Its translation is CASGFSLREADNEQFF.

This clonotype was observed many times. The rearrangement joins TRBV5-1 to TRBJ1-4, with D maybe TRBD1 (6 bases). Trimming took 5 bases from V and 0 from J, leaving 14 bases between them. This CDR3 comprises 16 residues. CDR1 and CDR2 (germline): SGHRS, YFSETQ. The CDR3 coding sequence is TGCGCCAGCAGACGGACAGCGACTCCAACTAATGAAAAACTGTTTTTT. This translates into CASRRTATPTNEKLFF.

A few counts support this clonotype. The chain is built from TRBV19 and TRBJ1-1; D is unclear. This CDR3 is built from 14 residues. Trimming left V 7 bases short and J 1 base short, with 13 bases between. Looked up from germline, CDR1 is LNHDA and CDR2 is SQIVND (reference sequence). The CDR3 loop is CASTNWNRNTEAFF. The CDR3 nucleotides read TGTGCCAGTACCAATTGGAACAGGAACACTGAAGCTTTCTTT.

This clonotype was detected many times. V and J are TRBV7-2 and TRBJ2-1, with unresolved D. The CDR3 runs to 16 residues. Looked up from germline, CDR1 is SGHTA and CDR2 is FQGNSA. Trimming stripped 1 base from V and 0 bases from J, with 10 bases between. CDR3 sequence reads: CASSLVWSSSYNEQFF. In DNA form, the CDR3 reads TGTGCCAGCAGCTTAGTGTGGTCGAGCTCCTACAATGAGCAGTTCTTC.

The J gene is TRBJ1-4, the V gene TRBV25-1, with TRBD1 matching over 10 bases. V shed 6 bases, J shed 8 bases, and the junction held 6 bases outside the gene matches. Germline V gene lookup returns CDR1 MGHDK and CDR2 SYGVNS. The CDR3 has 14 amino acids. CDR3 sequence (DNA): TGTGCCAGCAGCCACGGGACAGGGGTCGAAAAACTGTTTTTT. It translates to CASSHGTGVEKLFF.

CDR3 DNA sequence: TGCGCCAGCAGCTTGGTTTCTAGCGGGGGGACAGAGACCCAGTACTTC. It yields the protein CASSLVSSGGTETQYF. V usage is TRBV5-1 and J usage is TRBJ2-5; 11 bases line up with TRBD2. CDR1 is SGHRS, CDR2 YFSETQ, per germline. The V gene end was trimmed by 0 bases and the J gene end by 4 bases; junction bases not matched to a gene: 5. This CDR3 region has 16 residues.

There are many counts of this clonotype. The chain couples TRBV28 to TRBJ1-1, with TRBD1 as a possible D gene (6 bases). The CDR3 has 13 residues. Trimming removed 6 bases from V and 4 bases from J, with 12 bases in between. CDR1 is MDHEN, CDR2 SYDVKM, per germline. The CDR3 reads CASRTGQPTEAFF. The CDR3 DNA follows: TGTGCCAGCAGAACTGGACAGCCCACTGAAGCTTTCTTT.

This clonotype was counted only a few times. The chain carries TRBV14 and TRBJ2-1; perhaps TRBD2 as D (7 bases). CDR1 is SGHDN and CDR2 is FVKESK in the germline V gene. The CDR3 totals 14 residues. V lost 0 bases to trimming and J lost 15 bases, with 18 bases between them. CDR3 amino acids: CASSQDLLGGGRFF. CDR3 bases: TGTGCCAGCAGCCAAGATCTTTTGGGAGGGGGTCGGTTCTTC.

At least ten counts were recorded for this clonotype. This chain uses TRBV12-3 or TRBV12-4 with TRBJ2-7; either TRBD1 or TRBD2 may fit D (6 bases each). The V end lost 9 bases, the J end lost 4 bases, and 19 bases lay between the germline ends. This CDR3 has 14 amino acids. DNA for the CDR3: TGTGCCAGTCAGACGGGGGCGGCCGGTTACGAGCAGTACTTC. Its protein product is CASQTGAAGYEQYF.

This clonotype showed up many times. This chain uses TRBV19 with TRBJ1-5; D remains ambiguous. Germline V gene lookup returns CDR1 LNHDA and CDR2 SQIVND (reference sequence). This CDR3 is 13 amino acids long. V shed 7 bases and J shed 6 bases, with 13 bases lying between them. CDR3 region: CASMRDTGQPQHF. The CDR3, as DNA: TGTGCCAGTATGCGGGATACGGGTCAGCCCCAGCATTTT. Looking up the rest from reference TRBV19 and TRBJ1-5 gives the full variable domain: DGGITQSPKYLFRKEGQNVTLSCEQNLNHDAMYWYRQDPGQGLRLIYYSQIVNDFQKGDIAEGYSVSREKKESFPLTVTSAQKNPTAFYLCASMRDTGQPQHFGDGTRLSIL.